This T cell receptor (beta chain) was observed in a study of CD8+CD57+ T cells in acquired aplastic anemia. Looking at the study overall: Sorted CD4+ and CD8+ cells yielded about 2.9 ug of DNA on average. Study results and limitations: Overlap between patients and controls comprised 25 to 35 CD8+ CDR3 sequences.

As regards this clonotype: Its antigen is currently unknown.

Using genomic DNA as the template, TCR beta VDJ and CDR3 profiling was carried out. TCRdb re-called the reads with MiXCR, one entry per CDR3 protein. The table shows 150,000 or so distinct CDR3 sequences, with 40% to 55% occurring only once. It was patients with CD8+CD57+ cell expansion by flow cytometry who were chosen for sequencing. Sequenced: sorted CD4+, CD8+, or CD8+CD57+ T cells (not recorded which) from PBMCs. The TCR was taken from a human donor with aplastic anemia.

The CDR3 DNA reads TGTGCCTGGAGTGGACACCCAAACACTGAAGCTTTCTTT. Amino acids: CAWSGHPNTEAFF. V usage is TRBV30 and J usage is TRBJ1-1; D is unresolved. The CDR3 is made up of 13 amino acids. V was cut by 1 base and J by 2 bases, with 8 bases left in between. The germline CDR1 and CDR2 sequences are GTSNPN and SVGIG (reference sequence).